The TCR beta chain under discussion was sequenced for a study of PD-L1 blockade in urothelial cancer (dated by TCRdb to about 2017). About the study as a whole: Therapy was started in about 2014 for all patients, and atezolizumab 1,200 mg was administered intravenously every 3 weeks. About 90% of the roughly 29 patients were males with bladder-origin urothelial cancer, and about 60% of the roughly 29 reported a prior smoking history. Patients had an ECOG performance status of 0 or 1 and had received between 0 and 3 prior chemotherapy regimens. Blood samples were analyzed at two time points: 3 weeks after treatment start (second dose) and 6 weeks after treatment start. A median of roughly 140,000 T cells and just over 80,000 unique TCRs was obtained from blood samples, and a median clonality of approximately 0.08 was observed. The study was an exploratory multi-omic analysis of somatic, immune and clinical correlates of response to PD-L1 blockade with atezolizumab in urothelial cancer. TCR sequencing covered pretreatment tumor samples and matched, serially collected peripheral blood taken before and after atezolizumab treatment. Progression-free survival longer than 6 months counted as durable clinical benefit, and TCR features were additionally tested against both progression-free and overall survival. In the same patients, whole exome sequencing and RNA sequencing of pretreatment tumors were performed in addition to TCR sequencing. Durable clinical benefit was achieved by nine patients and was not achieved by 20 patients. Pretreatment blood TCR-seq was available for twenty-nine patients, at least one posttreatment blood collection was obtained for around 25 patients, and tumor TCR-seq was available for around 25 patients. On the study overall, not on this receptor specifically: A pretreatment peripheral blood TCR clonality below the median was linked to improved progression-free and overall survival. Among patients with durable benefit, tumor-associated TCR clones showed greater expansion in peripheral blood 3 weeks after treatment started (n of about 20, p = 0.022). Because the sample size was small (n ≈ 27) and many exploratory analyses were performed, the results are intended to be hypothesis-generating.

This clone was found a few times. The antigen it binds to is not known. Per-base qualities were not stored, and no clone one base away is much larger. The meaning of the sample's time point label: pretreatment peripheral blood. A total of some 30 patients with locally advanced or metastatic urothelial carcinoma, treated at Memorial Sloan Kettering on a trial protocol, made up the cohort. Peripheral blood mononuclear cells were collected pretreatment and during treatment, with between 1 and 8 total time points per patient. The Qiagen DNeasy Blood extraction kit was used to purify genomic DNA from total PBMCs and from tumor samples. PBMCs were collected pretreatment and during treatment and were isolated and stored as previously described. Reading from cysteine to phenylalanine, the CDR3 counts 14 amino acids. Only the CDR3 DNA stays, 42 bases, in frame from base 1. Via the germline V gene (reference sequence), CDR1 is MNHNY and CDR2 SVGAGI. V is cut back by 10 bases and J by 3 bases, with 10 bases in the junction unmatched.

Each PCR received spiked-in synthetic TCR analog templates so that absolute template abundance could be estimated from read counts. The immunoSEQ assay used bias-controlled V and J gene primers to amplify TCRbeta CDR3 regions from genomic DNA. Sequencing of rearranged TCRbeta segments was performed at approximately 20X coverage. As for how the authors treated the data: Clustering was used to correct sequencing errors, and CDR3s were annotated against IMGT so that V, D and J genes could be assigned. Downstream analyses used only productive TCRbeta rearrangements, leaving out any out-of-frame or stop-codon sequences. To compute clonality, Shannon entropy was normalized by the log of the number of unique productive sequences and then subtracted from one. Fisher's exact test with Benjamini-Hochberg correction, using a cutoff of adjusted p below 0.01, was how clones that differed between time points or between blood and tumor were identified. TCRdb retrieved this table from immuneACCESS and kept in-frame rearrangements only. Not all clones are present; in checked studies, unresolved V genes account for under half, and no reason is known for the remainder. V and J calls and clone size are as listed in that table; D and trimming were resolved from the DNA. The sample table contains roughly 91,000 clones; only one count was recorded for about 83% of them. 13% to 15% of the sample goes to the ten largest clones.

Recombination linked TRBV6-6 to TRBJ1-2; 8 of the junction bases match TRBD1. The source is a man aged 55 to 70 with urothelial cancer. The sequencing here drew on PBMCs, taken around atezolizumab (anti-PD-L1) treatment. The CDR3 amino acid sequence is: CATFKAGGYYGYTF. Here is the DNA: TGTGCCACTTTTAAGGCAGGGGGCTACTATGGCTACACCTTC.